The 26 T cell receptor beta chains below come from one sample, sequenced in a study of beta chain features in type 1 diabetes. Expressed TCRB transcripts were sequenced, since all the RNA that had been isolated was reverse transcribed. Generated by immunoSEQ multiplex PCR, the TCRdb table keeps only in-frame clones and is missing some. The repertoire includes about 180,000 clones, about 13% of them detected once, and about 0.59% sits in the top ten. The source material was central memory CD4+ T cells from blood. The receptor set was obtained from a woman between 18 and 30 years old in good health.

This clone was counted a few times. J is TRBJ1-5 and V is TRBV4-3, with TRBD1 matching 7 bases. The CDR3 length is 18 residues. The V gene's germline CDR1 is LGHNA and CDR2 YSLEER. V shed 5 bases, J shed 4 bases, and the junction held 17 bases outside the gene matches. CDR3 in amino acids: CASSTSYQADRINQPQHF. CDR3 sequence (DNA): TGCGCCAGCAGCACCTCCTATCAAGCGGACAGGATAAATCAGCCCCAGCATTTT.

CDR3 region: CAHKAGTGTDTQYF. CDR3 DNA: TGTGCTCATAAGGCCGGGACAGGCACAGATACGCAGTATTTT. The V and J genes are TRBV30 and TRBJ2-3; TRBD1 matches 7 bases. Germline loops: CDR1 GTSNPN, CDR2 SVGIG (reference sequence). The length of the CDR3 is 14 residues.

The chain has TRBV28 and TRBJ1-2, with a possible D match to TRBD1 (5 bases). Germline CDR1 reads MDHEN; CDR2 reads SYDVKM. CDR3 length equals 11 residues. V was clipped by 9 bases and J by 3 bases, with 8 bases between them. CDR3 amino acids: CASRQYYGYTF. DNA of the CDR3: TGTGCCAGTCGACAGTACTATGGCTACACCTTC.

The V call is TRBV14, the J call TRBJ1-1; the D is unclear. V was cut by 0 bases and J by 7 bases, with 12 bases left in between. Germline CDR1 is SGHDN and CDR2 is FVKESK. CDR3 size: 14 residues. The CDR3 protein is CASSQDTALLEAFF. The CDR3, as DNA: TGTGCCAGCAGCCAAGATACAGCCCTGCTTGAAGCTTTCTTT.

This clone was detected a few times. V usage is TRBV7-9 and J usage is TRBJ1-1, with D perhaps TRBD1 (5 bases). The CDR3 spans 14 residues. Deletions cut 2 bases from V and 1 base from J, with 8 bases between. Germline V lookup: CDR1 SEHNR, CDR2 FQNEAQ (reference sequence). The CDR3 loop is CASSLSGGNTEAFF. The CDR3 nucleotides read TGTGCCAGCAGCTTAAGCGGGGGGAACACTGAAGCTTTCTTT.

This chain joins TRBV5-1 and TRBJ2-3; the match to TRBD1 covers 7 bases. CDR1 and CDR2 (germline): SGHRS, YFSETQ. V lost 4 bases, J lost 3 bases, and 5 bases stayed unmatched. The CDR3 has 14 residues. The CDR3 coding sequence is TGCGCCAGCAGCCTCGGACAGGAGACAGATACGCAGTATTTT. Its translation: CASSLGQETDTQYF.

This clone appeared a few times. The chain recombines TRBV5-4 with TRBJ2-7; 7 bases agree with TRBD1. The CDR3 runs to 13 residues. V lost 4 bases, J lost 3 bases, and 4 bases stayed unmatched. CDR1 is SGHNT, CDR2 YYREEE, per germline (reference sequence). Here the CDR3 reads CASSNRGRYEQYF. The CDR3 DNA is TGTGCCAGCAGCAACAGGGGCCGCTACGAGCAGTACTTC.

This rearrangement joins TRBV11-1 to TRBJ2-1; 10 bases are a match to TRBD2. V dropped 0 bases and J dropped 7; count of bases not matched to a gene: 9. There are 17 residues in the CDR3. CDR1 and CDR2 from the germline V gene are SGHAT and FQDESV (reference sequence). The CDR3: CASSLARAGGPQNEQFF. DNA of the CDR3: TGTGCCAGCAGCTTAGCGAGAGCGGGAGGGCCGCAAAATGAGCAGTTCTTC.

This clone showed up just a few times. J is TRBJ2-3 and V is TRBV7-3; D perhaps matches TRBD2 (5 bases). V was clipped by 4 bases and J by 2 bases, with 13 bases between them. The CDR3 is 15 amino acids. CDR1 and CDR2 from the germline V gene are SGHTA and FQGTGA. The CDR3 loop reads CASSSAVRATDTQYF. The CDR3 DNA reads as TGTGCCAGCAGCTCCGCCGTGCGGGCCACAGATACGCAGTATTTT.

The V call is TRBV9, the J call TRBJ2-2, with D possibly TRBD2 on 6 matching bases. V lost 0 bases and J lost 5, with 17 bases in between. This CDR3 comprises 17 residues. Germline loops: CDR1 SGDLS, CDR2 YYNGEE. CDR3 coding DNA: TGTGCCAGCAGCGTAGCTACGGGGAGCGGGTTAACCGGGGAGCTGTTTTTT. Encoded protein: CASSVATGSGLTGELFF.

This clone was counted between two and nine times. This chain joins TRBV5-4 and TRBJ2-3, with 7 bases aligning to TRBD1. From germline, CDR1 is SGHNT and CDR2 YYREEE (reference sequence). The V gene end was trimmed by 0 bases and the J gene end by 2 bases; junction bases not matched to a gene: 9. This CDR3 is built from 17 residues. DNA for the CDR3: TGTGCCAGCAGCTTGGACACCGGGACAGCAAACACAGATACGCAGTATTTT. Translation: CASSLDTGTANTDTQYF.

A few counts support this clone. One end of the junction varies from germline; a read error may be responsible. The chain recombines TRBV7-3 with TRBJ2-6; possibly TRBD1 for D (5 bases). This CDR3 has 13 amino acids. The germline CDR1 and CDR2 sequences are SGHTA and FQGTGA. CDR3 in amino acids: CASSLGQGPVLSF. The CDR3 coding sequence is TGTGCCAGCAGCTTAGGTCAGGGCCCAGTTTTGTCTTTC.

The V call is TRBV7-2, the J call TRBJ1-5; TRBD1 might be the D (6 bases). This CDR3 comprises 13 residues. V was clipped by 3 bases and J by 4 bases, with 7 bases between them. Germline V gene lookup returns CDR1 SGHTA and CDR2 FQGNSA. CDR3 region: CASSFGQNQPQHF. The CDR3 DNA reads as TGTGCCAGCAGCTTCGGACAGAATCAGCCCCAGCATTTT. The full variable domain, completed using reference TRBV7-2 and TRBJ1-5, is GAGVSQSPSNKVTEKGKDVELRCDPISGHTALYWYRQSLGQGLEFLIYFQGNSAPDKSGLPSDRFSAERTGGSVSTLTIQRTQQEDSAVYLCASSFGQNQPQHFGDGTRLSIL.

This clone was detected only a few times. The chain joins TRBV13 to TRBJ1-2, with 8 bases identical to TRBD1. J was trimmed by 4 bases and V by 0 bases; bases with no gene match: 4. The CDR3 runs 15 residues. The germline gives CDR1 PRHDT, CDR2 FYEKMQ (reference sequence). The CDR3: CASSLGDRATYGYTF. CDR3 in DNA: TGTGCCAGCAGCTTAGGGGACAGGGCGACCTATGGCTACACCTTC.

This clone was observed a few times. DNA of the CDR3: TGTGCCAGCAGTGAAATGGGAGGGTGGAAAGAGACCCAGTACTTC. Amino acid sequence: CASSEMGGWKETQYF. The chain uses TRBV2 and TRBJ2-5, with 7 bases that match TRBD2. From germline, CDR1 is SNHLY and CDR2 FYNNEI. This CDR3 is built from 15 residues. The ends lost 2 bases at V and 3 bases at J; junction bases unmatched: 6.

The chain links TRBV7-3 to TRBJ1-2, with TRBD1 identical over 10 bases. V dropped 5 bases and J dropped 5; count of bases not matched to a gene: 2. The CDR3 covers 13 residues. Germline assignment: CDR1 SGHTA and CDR2 FQGTGA. CDR3 coding DNA: TGTGCCAGCAGCGCGGGACAGGGGTATGGCTACACCTTC. This translates into CASSAGQGYGYTF.

This clone was detected only a few times. The gene calls are TRBV2 and TRBJ2-1, with 8 positions matching TRBD2. Germline loops: CDR1 SNHLY, CDR2 FYNNEI. The CDR3 runs to 13 residues. With V trimmed by 3 bases and J by 14 bases, 9 bases remained unmatched. The CDR3 is CASSESSGGGEFF. The CDR3 coding sequence is TGTGCCAGCAGTGAGTCCAGCGGGGGTGGCGAGTTCTTC.

This clone was detected only a few times. This chain links TRBV7-9 with TRBJ1-1; 7 bases match TRBD1. V gave up 3 bases and J gave up 4 bases; unmatched junction bases: 5. The CDR3 runs to 14 residues. The germline CDR1 and CDR2 sequences are SEHNR and FQNEAQ (reference sequence). DNA for the CDR3: TGTGCCAGCAGCTTTGAGTCAGGGGGCACTGAAGCTTTCTTT. Its translation: CASSFESGGTEAFF.

The chain carries TRBV27 and TRBJ1-1; D may be TRBD1 (5 bases). The germline V gene encodes CDR1 MNHEY and CDR2 SMNVEV (reference sequence). Trimming cost V 7 bases and J 6 bases, with 9 bases left between them. The CDR3 loop spans 11 amino acids. CDR3 residues: CASKGRAEAFF. CDR3 in DNA: TGTGCCAGCAAGGGGCGTGCTGAAGCTTTCTTT.

This clone has more than one count but fewer than ten. The V gene is TRBV9, the J gene TRBJ1-5, with D unresolved. The CDR3 length is 15 residues. Germline CDR1 SGDLS, CDR2 YYNGEE. Between the trimmed V and J ends, which lost 2 bases and 2 bases, there was a span of 11 bases. The CDR3 region has the DNA TGTGCCAGCAGCGTCCTTGCGGAGGGCAATCAGCCCCAGCATTTT. It is translated as CASSVLAEGNQPQHF. The full variable domain, its missing parts supplied by reference TRBV9 and TRBJ1-5, is DSGVTQTPKHLITATGQRVTLRCSPRSGDLSVYWYQQSLDQGLQFLIQYYNGEERAKGNILERFSAQQFPDLHSELNLSSLELGDSALYFCASSVLAEGNQPQHFGDGTRLSIL.

There are a few counts of this clone. The gene calls are TRBV5-1 and TRBJ1-5; unclear D gene. CDR3 size: 14 residues. Germline CDR1 SGHRS, CDR2 YFSETQ. The V gene lost 0 bases and the J gene lost 2 bases, with 6 bases spanning the gap. The CDR3 region is CASSLESGNQPQHF. In nucleotides, the CDR3 is TGCGCCAGCAGCTTGGAATCGGGCAATCAGCCCCAGCATTTT.

This rearrangement joins TRBV18 to TRBJ1-4; no clear D. Trimming shortened V by 7 bases and J by 8 bases, and 11 bases separated the two germline ends. The length of the CDR3 is 12 residues. The V gene's germline CDR1 is KGHSH and CDR2 LQKENI. The CDR3 sequence is CASWRVGEKLFF. The CDR3 nucleotides read TGTGCCAGCTGGAGGGTTGGCGAAAAACTGTTTTTT.

The V gene is TRBV29-1, the J gene TRBJ2-6, with D possibly matching TRBD2 (6 bases). Germline V gene data show CDR1 as SQVTM and CDR2 as ANQGSEA. Trimming stripped 7 bases from V and 0 bases from J, with 7 bases between. CDR3 size: 13 residues. The CDR3 reads CSAGSSGANVLTF. CDR3 nucleotide sequence: TGCAGCGCCGGGAGCTCTGGGGCCAACGTCCTGACTTTC.

This clone was seen more than once but under ten times. The chain is built from TRBV4-1 and TRBJ2-5; no clear D. The CDR3 has 12 amino acids. The germline CDR1 and CDR2 sequences are MGHRA and YSYEKL. Trimming took off 6 bases at V and 3 bases at J, with 8 bases between the two ends. The CDR3 is CASRHREETQYF. CDR3 sequence (DNA): TGCGCCAGCAGGCATCGCGAAGAGACCCAGTACTTC.

This chain uses TRBV4-2 with TRBJ2-1, with TRBD2 matching over 7 bases. With V trimmed by 0 bases and J by 10 bases, 9 bases remained unmatched. Per the germline V gene, CDR1 is LGHNA and CDR2 is YNFKEQ. The CDR3 runs to 15 residues. The CDR3 DNA reads as TGTGCCAGCAGCCAAGATCCCCCGACTAGCTGGGAGCAGTTCTTC. It is translated as CASSQDPPTSWEQFF.

This clone came up many times. The CDR3: CASIRRLAGGMSSYEQYF. The CDR3 DNA reads TGTGCCAGCATAAGGAGACTAGCGGGAGGGATGAGCTCCTACGAGCAGTACTTC. This chain links TRBV28 with TRBJ2-7; TRBD2 matches at 14 bases. Germline lookup yields CDR1 MDHEN and CDR2 SYDVKM. The CDR3 is 18 residues long. J lost 0 bases, V lost 7 bases, and 11 bases had no gene match.